This T cell receptor beta chain was profiled in a study of T cell responses to AZD1222 COVID-19 vaccine. Findings and limits, study-wide: Without day 14 samples, only post-peak T cell repertoires were studied.

Profiled with immunoSEQ multiplex PCR; TCRdb holds only in-frame clones, not every one. The sample contains around 150,000 clones, almost 95% of which appear only once. V lost 3 bases and J lost 4, with 7 bases in between. The CDR3 spans 13 residues. The germline V gene has CDR1 MDHEN and CDR2 SYDVKM. Regarding this clone: Its cognate antigen is unknown.

The material sequenced was peripheral blood, taken 28 days after the second AZD1222 dose. The TCR sequence derives from an adult who received the AZD1222 COVID-19 vaccine. This rearrangement joins TRBV28 to TRBJ1-5; D gene unclear. The CDR3 region is CASSLSANQPQHF. DNA for the CDR3: TGTGCCAGCAGTTTGTCGGCGAATCAGCCCCAGCATTTT.